The 15 T cell receptor beta chains listed next were all sequenced from one sample in a study of blood T cells in healthy people across ages. Alongside a J-beta primer mix, a sample-barcoded 5' primer served in a second PCR lasting roughly 6 to 12 cycles. TCRdb re-derived calls from the 5' RACE reads in MiXCR, one entry per CDR3 protein. The sample shows around 1,800,000 distinct CDR3 sequences, 30% to 40% of them seen only once. Material for sequencing was blood. Receptors were obtained from a human donor in good health.

This clonotype occurred many times. The chain combines TRBV29-1 with TRBJ2-1; D gene uncertain. The CDR3 is 10 residues long. Deletions cut 4 bases from V and 8 bases from J, with 6 bases between. Germline V CDR1 and CDR2: SQVTM, ANQGSEA. The CDR3 region has the DNA TGCAGCGTTGGAGGTTATGAGCAGTTCTTC. Amino acids: CSVGGYEQFF.

This chain links TRBV5-1 with TRBJ2-4; D uncertain. This CDR3 has 11 amino acids. CDR1 is SGHRS, CDR2 YFSETQ, per germline. Trimming left V 0 bases short and J 9 bases short, with 4 bases between. For the CDR3, the DNA is TGCGCCAGCAGCTTGGAGGGCATTCAGTACTTC. It yields the protein CASSLEGIQYF.

The V call is TRBV2, the J call TRBJ2-6; the match to TRBD2 covers 13 bases. This CDR3 has 18 amino acids. Looked up from germline, CDR1 is SNHLY and CDR2 is FYNNEI. J lost 1 base, V lost 8 bases, and 8 bases had no gene match. The CDR3: CASQGLAGFLSGANVLTF. The CDR3, as DNA: TGTGCCAGCCAGGGACTAGCGGGGTTCTTATCTGGGGCCAACGTCCTGACTTTC.

The genes are TRBV4-1 and TRBJ2-7; D may be TRBD1 (7 bases). Germline V gene lookup returns CDR1 MGHRA and CDR2 YSYEKL. V dropped 3 bases and J dropped 7 bases, with 19 bases sitting between them. The CDR3 length is 15 residues. CDR3 bases: TGCGCCAGCAGCCAGGGTGGACAGGCGGGGATGGAGCAGTACTTC. Residues: CASSQGGQAGMEQYF.

This clonotype was found once. V and J are TRBV7-2 and TRBJ1-6, with D perhaps matching TRBD1 (5 bases). Germline assignment: CDR1 SGHTA and CDR2 FQGNSA. The V gene lost 2 bases and the J gene lost 8 bases, with 22 bases spanning the gap. The CDR3 loop spans 18 amino acids. The chain's CDR3 is CASSLQPFWGASHSPLHF. The CDR3 nucleotides read TGTGCCAGCAGCTTACAACCTTTCTGGGGCGCGTCCCATTCACCCCTCCACTTT.

This clonotype was seen a handful of times. The chain couples TRBV11-2 to TRBJ2-3; D is possibly TRBD2 (7 bases). CDR3 length: 16 residues. Germline lookup yields CDR1 SGHAT and CDR2 FQNNGV. Trimming removed 2 bases at V and 4 bases at J, with 16 bases between. CDR3 coding DNA: TGTGCCAGCAGCTTACGGGGGGCCTCCCTCCCAGATACGCAGTATTTT. It encodes CASSLRGASLPDTQYF.

This chain links TRBV4-3 with TRBJ1-2; 8 nucleotides match TRBD1. The CDR3 runs to 16 residues. Trimming at V came to 0 bases and at J to 8 bases, leaving 11 bases not matched to a gene. The V gene's germline CDR1 is LGHNA and CDR2 YSLEER. Written as DNA, the CDR3 is TGCGCCAGCAGCCAAGAGGTGGCAGGGGGCGAGCGCGGCTACACCTTC. Protein sequence: CASSQEVAGGERGYTF.

The CDR3 loop reads CASTGQDSGNTIYF. The CDR3 bases are TGCGCCAGCACCGGACAGGACTCTGGAAACACCATATATTTT. The chain uses TRBV5-1 and TRBJ1-3, with 7 bases that match TRBD1. This CDR3 region has 14 residues. Germline V gene lookup returns CDR1 SGHRS and CDR2 YFSETQ. V shed 6 bases, J shed 0 bases, and the junction held 3 bases outside the gene matches.

This clonotype came up a few times. V gene TRBV4-2 combines with J gene TRBJ2-5; 7 nucleotides align to TRBD1. The CDR3 loop spans 15 amino acids. The germline gives CDR1 LGHNA, CDR2 YNFKEQ. With V trimmed by 3 bases and J by 3 bases, 7 bases remained unmatched. The CDR3 is CASSHPGQEKETQYF. In DNA form, the CDR3 reads TGTGCCAGCAGCCACCCCGGACAGGAGAAAGAGACCCAGTACTTC.

This clonotype appeared a single time. The chain combines TRBV5-1 with TRBJ2-5; no definite D call. V was pared by 3 bases and J by 6 bases, with 15 bases between. This CDR3 has 14 residues. Germline CDR1 and CDR2: SGHRS and YFSETQ. The CDR3, as DNA: TGCGCCAGCAGCTCCCTTGAAAGCCGGCAGACCCAGTACTTC. This sequence encodes CASSSLESRQTQYF.

Ten or more counts support this clonotype. This chain uses TRBV7-2 with TRBJ2-6; 7 bases map to TRBD1. CDR3 length: 19 amino acids. The V segment lost 5 bases and the J segment 0 bases; nucleotides outside the gene matches: 13. The germline gives CDR1 SGHTA, CDR2 FQGNSA. The CDR3 DNA reads TGTGCCAGCAGCCAGTTAGGGGGCCGTATGGACTCTGGGGCCAACGTCCTGACTTTC. Encoded protein: CASSQLGGRMDSGANVLTF.

This rearrangement joins TRBV5-1 to TRBJ2-7; 10 bases are a match to TRBD2. CDR3 length: 16 residues. The V gene's germline CDR1 is SGHRS and CDR2 YFSETQ. J was trimmed by 7 bases and V by 0 bases; bases with no gene match: 10. The CDR3 is CASSLEPAGGTGEQYF. The CDR3 nucleotides read TGCGCCAGCAGCTTGGAGCCAGCGGGAGGGACCGGGGAGCAGTACTTC.

Concerning this clonotype: A read error may be the cause here, since a much bigger clone is one base away. The chain recombines TRBV29-1 with TRBJ2-4; possible D gene TRBD1, 6 bases. Trimming removed 6 bases at V and 9 bases at J, with 15 bases between. This CDR3 is 12 amino acids long. Per germline, CDR1 SQVTM and CDR2 ANQGSEA. Here the CDR3 reads CSVTDRMSIQYF. In DNA, the CDR3 is TGCAGCGTCACCGACAGGATGAGCATTCAGTACTTC.

The rearrangement links TRBV2 to TRBJ1-2, with 10 bases lining up with TRBD1. Germline V lookup: CDR1 SNHLY, CDR2 FYNNEI. The CDR3 extends over 14 amino acids. V dropped 11 bases and J dropped 6; count of bases not matched to a gene: 12. The CDR3 bases are TGTGCCGACGCCCGGACAGGGGGTGTTGATGGCTACACCTTC. It is translated as CADARTGGVDGYTF.

This clonotype was seen a handful of times. The chain is built from TRBV12-3 or TRBV12-4 and TRBJ2-1, with D unclear. The CDR3 sequence is 11 residues long. V lost 8 bases to trimming and J lost 6 bases, with 8 bases between them. The CDR3 here is CASAVGNEQFF. CDR3 DNA sequence: TGTGCCAGCGCAGTGGGCAATGAGCAGTTCTTC.